The clone carrying this TCR beta chain was observed many times. Antigen specificity is unknown. The DNA ends 3 residues before the CDR3 does, and the rest of the CDR3 is filled in from the germline J gene. The V gene's germline CDR1 is SEHNR and CDR2 FQNEAQ (reference sequence). This CDR3 contains 14 residues. The ends were cut back, 4 bases at V and 1 base at J, with 9 bases in the middle. The record originates from a study of T cell clonality in common variable immunodeficiency. Study-wide results and caveats: CVID patient heterogeneity limited repertoire-clinical complication correlations. In common variable immunodeficiency, TCR beta chains reportedly carried fewer deletions and N-nucleotide insertions. Compared with healthy controls, CVID subjects showed increased TCRbeta clonality, mostly in about a third.

Sequenced by immunoSEQ multiplex PCR; TCRdb stores in-frame clones only, minus some. There are 40,000 to 45,000 clones in the sample, none observed a single time. Most patients and controls had Caucasian heritage. This TCR derives from a person between 18 and 75 years old in good health. The sample comprised peripheral blood mononuclear cells. This chain uses TRBV7-9 with TRBJ2-3, with unresolved D. CDR3 DNA (partial): TGTGCCAGCAGCTCCGCCACAGGCACAGATACG. It is translated as CASSSATGTDT. The full CDR3 sequence reads CASSSATGTDTQYF.